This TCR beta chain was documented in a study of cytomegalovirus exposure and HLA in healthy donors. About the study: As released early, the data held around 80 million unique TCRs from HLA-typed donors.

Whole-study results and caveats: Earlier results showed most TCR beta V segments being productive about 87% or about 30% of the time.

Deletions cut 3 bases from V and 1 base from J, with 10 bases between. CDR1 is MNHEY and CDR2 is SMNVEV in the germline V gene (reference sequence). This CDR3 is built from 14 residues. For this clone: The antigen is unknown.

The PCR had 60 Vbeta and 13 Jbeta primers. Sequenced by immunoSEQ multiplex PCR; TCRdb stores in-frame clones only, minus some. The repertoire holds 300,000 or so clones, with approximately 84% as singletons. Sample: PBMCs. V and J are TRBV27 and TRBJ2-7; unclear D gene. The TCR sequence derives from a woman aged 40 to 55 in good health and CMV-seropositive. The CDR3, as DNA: TGTGCCAGCAGTTTGAGCCAAAATTCCTACGAGCAGTACTTC. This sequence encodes CASSLSQNSYEQYF.